This T cell receptor (beta chain) was documented in a study of blood T cell repertoires in COVID-19. Study overall: Acute-phase and convalescent COVID-19 samples originated in the United States, Italy and Spain. PBMCs, B-cell-depleted T cells, or T cells provided the cDNA or gDNA that made up the material.

The V end was cut by 3 bases, the J end by 0 bases, with 15 bases between. The CDR3 is made up of 17 amino acids. Germline values: CDR1 LNHDA, CDR2 SQIVND (reference sequence). Per the study methods: It was from reference gene primer amplification that nucleated cell counts were estimated. Clones were read by immunoSEQ multiplex PCR, and TCRdb kept only the in-frame ones, dropping some. That table furnishes V, J and clone size, whereas the DNA furnished D and trimming. The repertoire has some 49,000 clones, about four fifths of them found once; the top ten carry less than 3%. V usage is TRBV19 and J usage is TRBJ1-3, with TRBD1 as a possible D gene (6 bases). Sequenced sample: peripheral blood. The sequence came from a woman in her sixties with acute or convalescent COVID-19. The DNA for the CDR3 is TGTGCCAGTAGTATCGAGACAGGTACCTACTCTGGAAACACCATATATTTT. Translating gives CASSIETGTYSGNTIYF.